A single sample gave rise to the 14 T cell receptor beta chains below, sequenced in a study of cytomegalovirus exposure and HLA in healthy donors (dated by TCRdb to 2016 to 2017). Library construction relied on the immunoSEQ multiplex PCR assay. TCRdb took over this immuneACCESS table, retaining in-frame rearrangements with V and J assigned. Such tables are incomplete; in checked studies, under half of the missing clones stem from an unresolved V gene, and the remainder is unexplained. The sample table records some 130,000 clones; approximately 80% of these occur just once. The top ten clones comprise 25% to 30% of the sample. Sequences were obtained from PBMCs. These receptors came from a man aged 25-45 years in good health and CMV-seropositive.

The CDR3 nucleotides read TGTGCCAGCAGGTACATGACAGGGCCCTACGAGCAGTACTTC. It yields the protein CASRYMTGPYEQYF. The chain employs TRBV2 and TRBJ2-7; 7 nucleotides line up with TRBD1. Germline V gives CDR1 SNHLY, CDR2 FYNNEI. The CDR3 is made up of 14 amino acids. After removal of 6 bases from V and 2 bases from J, the junction contained 7 bases not matched to a gene. The complete variable domain, with remaining parts taken from reference TRBV2 and TRBJ2-7, reads EPEVTQTPSHQVTQMGQEVILRCVPISNHLYFYWYRQILGQKVEFLVSFYNNEISEKSEIFDDQFSVERPDGSNFTLKIRSTKLEDSAMYFCASRYMTGPYEQYFGPGTRLTVT.

The genes are TRBV5-8 and TRBJ1-1, with 7 bases lining up with TRBD1. The germline gives CDR1 SGHTS, CDR2 YDEGEE. V shed 4 bases, J shed 1 base, and the junction held 4 bases outside the gene matches. This CDR3 is 14 amino acids long. CDR3 sequence: CASSGGQRNTEAFF. As DNA, the CDR3 is TGTGCCAGCAGCGGGGGACAGCGGAACACTGAAGCTTTCTTT.

This rearrangement joins TRBV7-9 to TRBJ2-3; no firm D call. Germline CDR1 reads SEHNR; CDR2 reads FQNEAQ (reference sequence). This CDR3 comprises 14 residues. V was pared by 1 base and J by 2 bases, with 7 bases between. The CDR3 region is CASSLEQDTDTQYF. The CDR3 coding sequence is TGTGCCAGCAGCTTAGAGCAAGACACAGATACGCAGTATTTT.

V and J are TRBV4-3 and TRBJ2-4; 12 bases map to TRBD1. Per germline, CDR1 LGHNA and CDR2 YSLEER. J gave up 15 bases and V 3 bases, and 15 bases lay outside the gene matches. The CDR3 has 16 amino acids. CDR3 sequence reads: CASSHEPGDRGQEMYF. DNA for the CDR3: TGCGCCAGCAGCCACGAACCCGGGGACAGGGGGCAGGAGATGTACTTC.

V is TRBV7-2 and J is TRBJ2-2; 8 nucleotides align to TRBD2. Germline CDR1 reads SGHTA; CDR2 reads FQGNSA. This CDR3 is built from 15 residues. With 5 bases clipped from V and 5 bases from J, the junction kept 7 bases outside the gene matches. CDR3 amino acids: CASSRTSWGTGELFF. DNA of the CDR3: TGTGCCAGCAGCCGGACTAGCTGGGGGACCGGGGAGCTGTTTTTT.

The rearrangement joins TRBV7-9 to TRBJ2-7, with D possibly being TRBD2 (6 bases). The CDR3 consists of 15 residues. V gave up 0 bases and J gave up 7 bases, with 16 bases separating them. Germline V gene data show CDR1 as SEHNR and CDR2 as FQNEAQ (reference sequence). The CDR3 sequence is CASSLARAGPGEQYF. The DNA of the CDR3 is TGTGCCAGCAGCTTAGCGCGGGCGGGGCCGGGGGAGCAGTACTTC.

The rearrangement uses TRBV5-1 and TRBJ2-7, with a weak D call TRBD1 (5 bases). CDR1 and CDR2 from the germline V gene are SGHRS and YFSETQ. Trimming took off 4 bases at V and 2 bases at J, with 13 bases between the two ends. The CDR3 contains 14 residues. The CDR3 here is CASSHPGPPYEQYF. In DNA form, the CDR3 reads TGCGCCAGCAGCCACCCAGGGCCGCCCTACGAGCAGTACTTC.

This rearrangement joins TRBV7-3 to TRBJ2-3; 9 bases align to TRBD2. There are 15 residues in the CDR3. The germline CDR1 and CDR2 sequences are SGHTA and FQGTGA. The V and J ends lost 4 bases and 5 bases, in that order; junction bases with no gene match: 7. CDR3 DNA sequence: TGTGCCAGCAGCTCTAGCGGGGCGGCGGGAGATACGCAGTATTTT. Translated: CASSSSGAAGDTQYF.

The rearrangement links TRBV11-3 to TRBJ2-1; maybe TRBD1 (6 bases). Trimming took 5 bases from V and 7 from J, leaving 18 bases between them. This CDR3 region has 15 residues. The V gene's germline CDR1 is SGHNT and CDR2 YENEEA. CDR3 amino acids: CASSRGDTGRNEQFF. CDR3 in DNA: TGTGCCAGCAGCCGCGGAGATACAGGGCGGAATGAGCAGTTCTTC.

The rearrangement links TRBV7-8 to TRBJ2-3; tentatively, D is TRBD1 (6 bases). Germline-derived CDR1 and CDR2 are SGHVS and FQNEAQ. V shed 5 bases and J shed 4 bases, with 16 bases lying between them. The CDR3 totals 15 residues. CDR3 in DNA: TGTGCCAGCAGCCCCGCTCAGGGGCGCCCAGATACGCAGTATTTT. Its translation: CASSPAQGRPDTQYF.

This rearrangement joins TRBV5-1 to TRBJ2-1; 7 positions agree with TRBD1. Germline loops: CDR1 SGHRS, CDR2 YFSETQ. This CDR3 region has 14 residues. V dropped 4 bases and J dropped 5; count of bases not matched to a gene: 6. The CDR3 protein is CASSIDRAHNEQFF. In nucleotides, the CDR3 is TGCGCCAGCAGCATAGACAGGGCCCACAATGAGCAGTTCTTC. Based on the CDR3 plus reference TRBV5-1 and TRBJ2-1, the full variable domain is KAGVTQTPRYLIKTRGQQVTLSCSPISGHRSVSWYQQTPGQGLQFLFEYFSETQRNKGNFPGRFSGRQFSNSRSEMNVSTLELGDSALYLCASSIDRAHNEQFFGPGTRLTVL.

The chain links TRBV10-2 to TRBJ1-1, with D tentatively TRBD1 (5 bases). The CDR3 covers 14 residues. V lost 9 bases to trimming and J lost 0 bases, with 14 bases between them. Germline CDR1 is WSHSY and CDR2 is SAAADI. The CDR3 region is CASQKGPMNTEAFF. CDR3 bases: TGCGCCAGTCAAAAGGGGCCTATGAACACTGAAGCTTTCTTT.

This clone came up once. This chain uses TRBV5-1 with TRBJ1-3; unclear D gene. Trimming removed 2 bases from V and 4 bases from J, with 13 bases in between. Germline CDR1 and CDR2: SGHRS and YFSETQ. The CDR3 runs 15 residues. Written as DNA, the CDR3 is TGCGCCAGCAGCTTAGGTAATGGAGGAGGAAACACCATATATTTT. It yields the protein CASSLGNGGGNTIYF. Combining the CDR3 with reference TRBV5-1 and TRBJ1-3 gives the whole variable domain KAGVTQTPRYLIKTRGQQVTLSCSPISGHRSVSWYQQTPGQGLQFLFEYFSETQRNKGNFPGRFSGRQFSNSRSEMNVSTLELGDSALYLCASSLGNGGGNTIYFGEGSWLTVV.

This clone has a single count. This CDR3 reads CASSQLGQGSNQPQHF. CDR3 in DNA: TGCGCCAGCAGCCAGTTAGGACAGGGGTCCAATCAGCCCCAGCATTTT. The chain links TRBV4-1 to TRBJ1-5, with 9 nucleotides matching TRBD1. V gave up 3 bases and J gave up 3 bases; unmatched junction bases: 6. Germline assignment: CDR1 MGHRA and CDR2 YSYEKL. There are 16 residues in the CDR3.